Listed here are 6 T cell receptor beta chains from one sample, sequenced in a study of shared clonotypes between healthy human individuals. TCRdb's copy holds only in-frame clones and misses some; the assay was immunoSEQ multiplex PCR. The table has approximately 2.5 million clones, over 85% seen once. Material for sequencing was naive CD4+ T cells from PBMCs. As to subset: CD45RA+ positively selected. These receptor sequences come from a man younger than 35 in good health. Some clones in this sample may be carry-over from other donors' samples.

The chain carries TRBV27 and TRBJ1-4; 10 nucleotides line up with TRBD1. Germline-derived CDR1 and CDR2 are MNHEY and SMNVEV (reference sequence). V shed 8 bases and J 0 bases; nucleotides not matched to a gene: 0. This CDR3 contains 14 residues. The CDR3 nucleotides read TGTGCCAGCGGGACAGGGGCAACTAATGAAAAACTGTTTTTT. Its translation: CASGTGATNEKLFF.

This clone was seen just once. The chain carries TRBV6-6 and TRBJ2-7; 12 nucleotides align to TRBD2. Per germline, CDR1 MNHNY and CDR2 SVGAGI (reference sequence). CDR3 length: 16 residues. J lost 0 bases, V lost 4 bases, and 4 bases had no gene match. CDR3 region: CASSSPGLAGSYEQYF. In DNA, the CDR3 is TGTGCCAGCAGTTCCCCGGGACTAGCGGGCTCCTACGAGCAGTACTTC.

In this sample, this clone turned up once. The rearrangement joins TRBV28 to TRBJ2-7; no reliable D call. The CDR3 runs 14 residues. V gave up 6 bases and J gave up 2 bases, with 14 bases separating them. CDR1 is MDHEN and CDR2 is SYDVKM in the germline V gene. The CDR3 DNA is TGTGCCAGCAGCGACCTCGACCCCCCCTACGAGCAGTACTTC. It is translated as CASSDLDPPYEQYF.

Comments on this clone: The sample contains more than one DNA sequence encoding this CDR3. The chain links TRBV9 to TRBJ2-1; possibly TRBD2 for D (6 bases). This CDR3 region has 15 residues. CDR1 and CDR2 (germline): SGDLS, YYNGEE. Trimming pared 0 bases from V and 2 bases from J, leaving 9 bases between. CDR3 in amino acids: CASSVAGDPYNEQFF. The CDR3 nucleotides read TGTGCCAGCAGCGTAGCGGGAGATCCCTACAATGAGCAGTTCTTC.

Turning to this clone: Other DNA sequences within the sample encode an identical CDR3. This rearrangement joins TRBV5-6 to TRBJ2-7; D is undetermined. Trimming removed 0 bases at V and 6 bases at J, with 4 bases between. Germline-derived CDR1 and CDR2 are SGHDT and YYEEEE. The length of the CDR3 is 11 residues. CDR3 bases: TGTGCCAGCAGCTTGGGGGGCGAGCAGTACTTC. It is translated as CASSLGGEQYF.

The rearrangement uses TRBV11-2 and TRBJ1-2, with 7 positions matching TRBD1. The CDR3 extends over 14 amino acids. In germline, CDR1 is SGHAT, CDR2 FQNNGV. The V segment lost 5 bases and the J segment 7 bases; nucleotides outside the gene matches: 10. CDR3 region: CASSPTPTGFGYTF. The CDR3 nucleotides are TGTGCCAGCAGCCCCACCCCGACAGGGTTTGGCTACACCTTC.